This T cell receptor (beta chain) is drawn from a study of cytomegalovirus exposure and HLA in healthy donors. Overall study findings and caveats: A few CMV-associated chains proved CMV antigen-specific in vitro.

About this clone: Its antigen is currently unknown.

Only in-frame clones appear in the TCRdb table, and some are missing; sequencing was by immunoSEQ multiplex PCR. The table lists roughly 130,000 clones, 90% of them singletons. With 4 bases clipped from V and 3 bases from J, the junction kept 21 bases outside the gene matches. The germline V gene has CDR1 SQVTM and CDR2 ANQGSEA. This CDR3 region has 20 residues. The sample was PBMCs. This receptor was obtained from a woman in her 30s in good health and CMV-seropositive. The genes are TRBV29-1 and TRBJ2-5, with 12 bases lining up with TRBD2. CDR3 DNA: TGCAGCGTTGTTTCCCCCTTCAAGGGACTAGCGGGCGACCTGGAAGAGACCCAGTACTTC. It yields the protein CSVVSPFKGLAGDLEETQYF.